The 7 T cell receptor beta chains reported below all come from one sample, sequenced in a study of cytomegalovirus exposure and HLA in healthy donors. Profiled with immunoSEQ multiplex PCR; TCRdb holds only in-frame clones, not every one. The sample lists under 200,000 clones, 96% occurring once. The sample consisted of PBMCs. The receptors come from a woman aged 18-29 years in good health and CMV-seronegative.

The J gene is TRBJ2-1, the V gene TRBV29-1, with 11 bases lining up with TRBD2. V was clipped by 2 bases and J by 5 bases; unmatched bases: 5. This CDR3 has 15 residues. Looked up from germline, CDR1 is SQVTM and CDR2 is ANQGSEA. The CDR3: CSVERVAGGDNEQFF. The CDR3 bases are TGCAGCGTTGAAAGAGTAGCGGGGGGGGACAATGAGCAGTTCTTC.

Here the CDR3 reads CASSLGQGFNEQFF. The DNA of the CDR3 is TGCGCCAGCAGCTTGGGGCAGGGGTTCAATGAGCAGTTCTTC. The chain carries TRBV5-1 and TRBJ2-1; TRBD1 is a possible D gene (6 bases). CDR3 length: 14 amino acids. CDR1 is SGHRS, CDR2 YFSETQ, per germline. V lost 0 bases and J lost 6, with 10 bases in between.

V gene TRBV18 combines with J gene TRBJ2-7; a possible D gene is TRBD1 (6 bases). V shed 2 bases and J shed 2 bases, with 25 bases lying between them. Germline CDR1 and CDR2: KGHSH and LQKENI. The CDR3 spans 19 residues. Here the CDR3 reads CASSPDRQEILYRPYEQYF. The CDR3 region has the DNA TGTGCCAGCTCACCAGATAGACAGGAAATTTTATACCGACCCTACGAGCAGTACTTC.

The chain has TRBV7-9 and TRBJ2-3, with TRBD2 matching over 9 bases. Germline V gene data show CDR1 as SEHNR and CDR2 as FQNEAQ (reference sequence). The CDR3 is 16 amino acids. Trimming at V came to 5 bases and at J to 0 bases, leaving 6 bases not matched to a gene. The CDR3 is CASSKLSGGSTDTQYF. The CDR3 DNA reads TGTGCCAGCAGCAAACTTAGCGGGGGAAGCACAGATACGCAGTATTTT. Combining the CDR3 with reference TRBV7-9 and TRBJ2-3 gives the whole variable domain DTGVSQNPRHKITKRGQNVTFRCDPISEHNRLYWYRQTLGQGPEFLTYFQNEAQLEKSRLLSDRFSAERPKGSFSTLEIQRTEQGDSAMYLCASSKLSGGSTDTQYFGPGTRLTVL.

The rearrangement uses TRBV9 and TRBJ1-4, with 7 bases that match TRBD1. V lost 3 bases, J lost 7 bases, and 6 bases stayed unmatched. CDR1 is SGDLS and CDR2 is YYNGEE in the germline V gene. The CDR3 extends over 14 amino acids. In DNA, the CDR3 is TGTGCCAGCAGCGGACGACAGGGTCCTGAAAAACTGTTTTTT. Translating it yields CASSGRQGPEKLFF.

The rearrangement links TRBV5-8 to TRBJ1-4, with D possibly matching TRBD1 (6 bases). Trimming left V 5 bases short and J 10 bases short, with 18 bases between. The CDR3 is 14 residues long. Per the germline V gene, CDR1 is SGHTS and CDR2 is YDEGEE. The CDR3 loop reads CASRQTTGLGKLFF. The CDR3 coding sequence is TGTGCCAGCAGACAAACGACAGGTTTGGGAAAACTGTTTTTT.

This clone occurred once. This chain connects TRBV5-6 to TRBJ1-2, with 8 bases matching TRBD1. This CDR3 spans 16 amino acids. Looked up from germline, CDR1 is SGHDT and CDR2 is YYEEEE. J lost 6 bases, V lost 0 bases, and 10 bases had no gene match. The CDR3 nucleotides are TGTGCCAGCAGCTTGGCGGGCAGGGGGCATTATGATGGCTACACCTTC. It is translated as CASSLAGRGHYDGYTF.